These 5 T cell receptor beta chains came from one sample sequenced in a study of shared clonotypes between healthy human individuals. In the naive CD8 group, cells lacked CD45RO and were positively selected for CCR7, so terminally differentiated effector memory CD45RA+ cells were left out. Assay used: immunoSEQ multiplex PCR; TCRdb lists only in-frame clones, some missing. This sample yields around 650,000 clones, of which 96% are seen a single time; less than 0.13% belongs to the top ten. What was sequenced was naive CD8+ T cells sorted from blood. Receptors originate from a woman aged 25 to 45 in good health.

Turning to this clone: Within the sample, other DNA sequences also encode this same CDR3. The CDR3 coding sequence is TGTGCCAGCAGTTTTGGGGGATCCTACGAGCAGTACTTC. Protein product: CASSFGGSYEQYF. J is TRBJ2-7 and V is TRBV28, with D tentatively TRBD1 or TRBD2 (5 bases each). The CDR3 loop spans 13 amino acids. Trimming removed 3 bases from V and 1 base from J, with 7 bases in between. Germline lookup yields CDR1 MDHEN and CDR2 SYDVKM.

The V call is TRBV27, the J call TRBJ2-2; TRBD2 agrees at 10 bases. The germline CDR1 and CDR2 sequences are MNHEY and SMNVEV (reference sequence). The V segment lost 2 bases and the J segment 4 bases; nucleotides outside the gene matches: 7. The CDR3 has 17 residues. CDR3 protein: CASSLTVIAGGTGELFF. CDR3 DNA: TGTGCCAGCAGTTTAACGGTGATAGCGGGAGGCACCGGGGAGCTGTTTTTT.

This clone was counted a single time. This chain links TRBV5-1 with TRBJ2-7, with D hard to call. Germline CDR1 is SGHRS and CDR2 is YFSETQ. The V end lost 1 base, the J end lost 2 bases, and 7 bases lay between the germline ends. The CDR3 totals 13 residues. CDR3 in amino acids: CASSLYGPYEQYF. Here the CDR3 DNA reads TGCGCCAGCAGCTTGTACGGTCCCTACGAGCAGTACTTC.

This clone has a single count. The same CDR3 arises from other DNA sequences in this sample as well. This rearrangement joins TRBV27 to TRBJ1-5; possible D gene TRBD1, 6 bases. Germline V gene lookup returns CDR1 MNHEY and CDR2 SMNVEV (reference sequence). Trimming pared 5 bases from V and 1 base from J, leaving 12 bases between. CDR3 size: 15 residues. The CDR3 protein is CASSLGRGSNQPQHF. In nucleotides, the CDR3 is TGTGCCAGCAGTCTAGGCAGGGGAAGCAATCAGCCCCAGCATTTT.

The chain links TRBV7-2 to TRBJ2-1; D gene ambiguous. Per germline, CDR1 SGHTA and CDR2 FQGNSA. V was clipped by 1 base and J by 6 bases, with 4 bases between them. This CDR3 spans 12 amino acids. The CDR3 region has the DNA TGTGCCAGCAGCTTAGTCGGCAATGAGCAGTTCTTC. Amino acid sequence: CASSLVGNEQFF.